The 20 T cell receptor beta chains given below trace back to one sample, sequenced in a study of blood T cell repertoires in COVID-19. Profiled with immunoSEQ multiplex PCR; TCRdb holds only in-frame clones, not every one. The table lists 210,000 or so clones, roughly 85% of them singletons. Sequencing input: peripheral blood. These receptors originate from a young woman who had recovered from COVID-19.

The gene calls are TRBV4-1 and TRBJ2-1; 9 nucleotides align to TRBD2. Germline CDR1 is MGHRA and CDR2 is YSYEKL. Trimming at V came to 5 bases and at J to 7 bases, leaving 9 bases not matched to a gene. The CDR3 contains 15 residues. The CDR3 DNA sequence: TGCGCCAGCAGCACCTGGACTAGCGACCTAAATGAGCAGTTCTTC. This sequence encodes CASSTWTSDLNEQFF.

The chain carries TRBV28 and TRBJ2-7; tentatively, D is TRBD1 (5 bases). Germline V CDR1 and CDR2: MDHEN, SYDVKM. V lost 5 bases to trimming and J lost 3 bases, with 11 bases between them. The CDR3 is 13 amino acids. The CDR3 sequence is CASSEPTVYEQYF. The CDR3 nucleotides read TGTGCCAGCAGTGAACCGACAGTCTACGAGCAGTACTTC. The full variable domain, rest sourced from reference TRBV28 and TRBJ2-7, is DVKVTQSSRYLVKRTGEKVFLECVQDMDHENMFWYRQDPGLGLRLIYFSYDVKMKEKGDIPEGYSVSREKKERFSLILESASTNQTSMYLCASSEPTVYEQYFGPGTRLTVT.

J is TRBJ2-7 and V is TRBV30, with 8 bases fitting TRBD2. Germline V gene lookup returns CDR1 GTSNPN and CDR2 SVGIG (reference sequence). The CDR3 is 14 residues long. Unmatched junction bases numbered 7, after V lost 3 bases and J lost 3 bases. The CDR3 DNA follows: TGTGCCTGGAGGTCGGGGGGGAGGGTCTACGAGCAGTACTTC. Residues: CAWRSGGRVYEQYF.

The chain is built from TRBV4-1 and TRBJ2-4; D may be TRBD2 (6 bases). Per the germline V gene, CDR1 is MGHRA and CDR2 is YSYEKL. The CDR3 runs to 17 residues. The germline V and J ends were trimmed by 1 base and 7 bases, with 20 bases remaining between them. The chain's CDR3 is CASSQVYTGTPGNIQYF. The CDR3, as DNA: TGCGCCAGCAGCCAAGTATATACCGGGACTCCAGGGAACATTCAGTACTTC.

The sample holds a few counts of this clone. CDR3 in DNA: TGTGCCAGCAGTTTCGTTCTAGCGGGGGATCCTTACGAGCAGTACTTC. Translating it yields CASSFVLAGDPYEQYF. V and J are TRBV6-5 and TRBJ2-7; 10 nucleotides agree with TRBD2. The CDR3 runs to 16 residues. J was trimmed by 4 bases and V by 4 bases; bases with no gene match: 10. CDR1 and CDR2 (germline): MNHEY, SVGAGI.

The rearrangement joins TRBV27 to TRBJ1-6; 9 bases fit TRBD1. The V segment lost 5 bases and the J segment 6 bases; nucleotides outside the gene matches: 5. Germline CDR1 is MNHEY and CDR2 is SMNVEV (reference sequence). This CDR3 contains 15 residues. The chain's CDR3 is CASSVGTGLNSPLHF. DNA for the CDR3: TGTGCCAGCAGTGTCGGGACAGGGCTTAATTCACCCCTCCACTTT.

This clone was detected only once. This chain connects TRBV13 to TRBJ2-5; 11 bases match TRBD2. V shed 6 bases, J shed 6 bases, and the junction held 3 bases outside the gene matches. This CDR3 comprises 13 residues. In germline, CDR1 is PRHDT, CDR2 FYEKMQ (reference sequence). The CDR3 DNA reads as TGTGCCAGCAGAACTAGCGGGAGTCAGACCCAGTACTTC. Its protein product is CASRTSGSQTQYF.

The chain links TRBV4-1 to TRBJ2-1; the match to TRBD1 covers 8 bases. Germline-derived CDR1 and CDR2 are MGHRA and YSYEKL. The CDR3 covers 15 residues. Germline trimming cut 2 bases from V and 2 bases from J; bases unmatched to any gene: 2. In DNA form, the CDR3 reads TGCGCCAGCAGCCAACAGGACAGGGCCTACAATGAGCAGTTCTTC. Protein: CASSQQDRAYNEQFF.

V gene TRBV4-3 combines with J gene TRBJ2-3; possibly TRBD2 for D (6 bases). Germline lookup yields CDR1 LGHNA and CDR2 YSLEER. The CDR3 sequence is 16 residues long. Trimming took off 0 bases at V and 1 base at J, with 11 bases between the two ends. The chain's CDR3 is CASSQDRAGGTDTQYF. CDR3 DNA sequence: TGCGCCAGCAGCCAAGATCGAGCGGGCGGCACAGATACGCAGTATTTT.

As regards this clone: Other DNA sequences in the sample encode the same CDR3. V usage is TRBV7-9 and J usage is TRBJ1-4; 7 bases map to TRBD1. The germline V gene has CDR1 SEHNR and CDR2 FQNEAQ (reference sequence). CDR3 length: 14 amino acids. The J segment lost 3 bases and the V segment lost 3 bases, leaving 1 base of the junction unmatched. This CDR3 reads CASSLGQSNEKLFF. Written as DNA, the CDR3 is TGTGCCAGCAGCTTGGGACAGTCTAATGAAAAACTGTTTTTT.

The CDR3 region is CASSPVQGYEQYF. CDR3 nucleotide sequence: TGTGCCAGCAGTCCTGTACAGGGATACGAGCAGTACTTC. The chain employs TRBV28 and TRBJ2-7, with D possibly TRBD1 on 6 matching bases. Germline V gene sequence: CDR1 MDHEN, CDR2 SYDVKM. V was trimmed by 5 bases and J by 4 bases, leaving 12 bases between them. The length of the CDR3 is 13 residues.

This clone has only one observation. This rearrangement joins TRBV7-6 to TRBJ2-3; 14 nucleotides match TRBD2. This CDR3 is 17 amino acids long. V lost 5 bases to trimming and J lost 5 bases; unmatched junction nucleotides: 9. Germline-derived CDR1 and CDR2 are SGHVS and FNYEAQ. DNA for the CDR3: TGTGCCAGCAGCCCAGGACTAGCGGGAGGTGGGCAAGATACGCAGTATTTT. It specifies CASSPGLAGGGQDTQYF.

The gene calls are TRBV11-2 and TRBJ1-1; D is ambiguous. From germline, CDR1 is SGHAT and CDR2 FQNNGV. The CDR3 sequence is 13 residues long. V was clipped by 5 bases and J by 1 base, with 8 bases between them. This CDR3 is CASSRPGNTEAFF. The DNA for the CDR3 is TGTGCCAGCAGCCGGCCAGGGAACACTGAAGCTTTCTTT.

The CDR3 DNA reads TGCGCCAGCAGCCAATTGGAGGGGAAAGAGACCCAGTACTTC. It specifies CASSQLEGKETQYF. J is TRBJ2-5 and V is TRBV4-1; a possible D gene is TRBD2 (6 bases). The CDR3 is 14 residues long. V was shortened by 2 bases and J by 3 bases, with 10 bases between the two germline ends. Germline loops: CDR1 MGHRA, CDR2 YSYEKL.

The V call is TRBV29-1, the J call TRBJ1-2; 9 bases fit TRBD1. This CDR3 region has 13 residues. V gave up 5 bases and J gave up 3 bases; unmatched junction bases: 4. Germline V gene lookup returns CDR1 SQVTM and CDR2 ANQGSEA. Here the CDR3 reads CSVRTGEDYGYTF. DNA for the CDR3: TGCAGCGTTCGGACAGGGGAAGACTATGGCTACACCTTC.

The chain couples TRBV18 to TRBJ1-1, with a weak D call TRBD1 (5 bases). Germline loops: CDR1 KGHSH, CDR2 LQKENI. This CDR3 region has 18 residues. Trimming pared 1 base from V and 1 base from J, leaving 19 bases between. CDR3 region: CASSPQSSTQGGNTEAFF. CDR3 DNA sequence: TGTGCCAGCTCACCACAAAGCTCGACCCAGGGAGGGAACACTGAAGCTTTCTTT.

This clone was observed a single time. In DNA, the CDR3 is TGTGCCAGCAGTTTCGTAAGGGGGATCGGGAATGAGCAGTTCTTC. This codes for CASSFVRGIGNEQFF. The chain is built from TRBV27 and TRBJ2-1, with TRBD1 as a possible D gene (6 bases). Trimming left V 3 bases short and J 7 bases short, with 16 bases between. Per the germline V gene, CDR1 is MNHEY and CDR2 is SMNVEV (reference sequence). This CDR3 has 15 amino acids.

This chain's CDR3 is CAWSEAGGSYGYTF. The DNA for the CDR3 is TGTGCCTGGAGTGAGGCAGGGGGAAGTTACGGCTACACCTTC. The rearrangement links TRBV30 to TRBJ1-2, with 7 bases matching TRBD1. Per germline, CDR1 GTSNPN and CDR2 SVGIG (reference sequence). The CDR3 has 14 residues. V was clipped by 1 base and J by 8 bases; unmatched bases: 10. The complete variable domain, with remaining parts taken from reference TRBV30 and TRBJ1-2, reads SQTIHQWPATLVQPVGSPLSLECTVEGTSNPNLYWYRQAAGRGLQLLFYSVGIGQISSEVPQNLSASRPQDRQFILSSKKLLLSDSGFYLCAWSEAGGSYGYTFGSGTRLTVV.

The chain uses TRBV27 and TRBJ1-1; 7 positions match TRBD1. J gave up 5 bases and V 6 bases, and 15 bases lay outside the gene matches. The germline V gene has CDR1 MNHEY and CDR2 SMNVEV (reference sequence). The CDR3 has 16 amino acids. CDR3 bases: TGTGCCAGCAGCCAACTACACCTTACAGGGGTAACTGAAGCTTTCTTT. This gives the protein CASSQLHLTGVTEAFF.

The V and J genes are TRBV2 and TRBJ1-5; the match to TRBD1 covers 7 bases. Germline V gene data show CDR1 as SNHLY and CDR2 as FYNNEI. The CDR3 spans 14 residues. V shed 4 bases, J shed 1 base, and the junction held 1 base outside the gene matches. The CDR3 loop reads CASSAGQSNQPQHF. The CDR3 nucleotides are TGTGCCAGCAGTGCGGGACAGAGCAATCAGCCCCAGCATTTT. The variable domain in full, with the rest retrieved from reference TRBV2 and TRBJ1-5, is EPEVTQTPSHQVTQMGQEVILRCVPISNHLYFYWYRQILGQKVEFLVSFYNNEISEKSEIFDDQFSVERPDGSNFTLKIRSTKLEDSAMYFCASSAGQSNQPQHFGDGTRLSIL.